Below, one TCR beta chain is given with its context. Sequencing used immunoSEQ multiplex PCR; TCRdb keeps in-frame clones, though not all of them. This sample carries roughly 260,000 clones, roughly 82% of them seen once, and the ten largest clones take 4.7%. The data belong to a study of blood T cell repertoires in COVID-19. Study background: The United States, Italy and Spain provided the acute and convalescent COVID-19 samples.

Trimming took 3 bases from V and 5 from J; bases not matched to a gene: 7. Germline V CDR1 and CDR2: SGHTA, FQGNSA. The CDR3 consists of 15 residues. The chain carries TRBV7-2 and TRBJ1-2; 9 bases map to TRBD1. Sequenced material: peripheral blood. The sequence came from a woman in her seventies with acute or convalescent COVID-19. The CDR3 sequence is CASSFATGGGYGYTF. CDR3 nucleotide sequence: TGTGCCAGCAGCTTTGCGACAGGGGGGGGATATGGCTACACCTTC.